This T cell receptor (beta chain) was observed in a study of blood T cells in healthy people across ages. The CDR3 sequence is 16 residues long. Germline values: CDR1 MDHEN, CDR2 SYDVKM. Trimming stripped 2 bases from V and 14 bases from J, with 26 bases between. A J-beta primer mix and a sample-barcoded 5' primer were used in a second PCR of roughly 6 to 11 cycles. TCRdb itself ran the 5' RACE reads through MiXCR, one entry per CDR3 protein. The table records around 800,000 distinct CDR3 sequences, 40% to 65% of them present only once. This TCR derives from an older man in good health. Input material: blood. The J gene is TRBJ2-3, the V gene TRBV28; D perhaps matches TRBD2 (5 bases). CDR3 DNA sequence: TGTGCCAGCAGTTTAGCGCCAGGAAGGGAGCACAGATACGCGTATTTT. It is translated as CASSLAPGREHRYAYF. The whole variable domain, remainder taken from reference TRBV28 and TRBJ2-3, is DVKVTQSSRYLVKRTGEKVFLECVQDMDHENMFWYRQDPGLGLRLIYFSYDVKMKEKGDIPEGYSVSREKKERFSLILESASTNQTSMYLCASSLAPGREHRYAYFGPGTRLTVL.